This TCR beta chain came from a study of tumor and adjacent non-tumor tissue in lung cancer. Across the study: There were 11 to 13 adenocarcinoma, 2 squamous cell carcinoma and 1 small cell lung cancer cases.

Whole-study results and caveats: Tumor repertoires had a smaller top 100 clone share than normal lung.

Germline lookup yields CDR1 DFQATT and CDR2 SNEGSKA (reference sequence). Trimming cost V 3 bases and J 3 bases; bases outside gene matches: 4. CDR3 size: 15 residues. No cell sorting was done before RNA was extracted from the tissue. Chemotherapy-naive patients with new lung cancer underwent thoracic surgery in China, August–late 2014. A remark on this clonotype: Its antigen remains unidentified.

The library came from three nested PCR rounds adapted from ARM-PCR protocols. TCRdb re-called the multiplex PCR reads through MiXCR, storing one row per CDR3 protein. The profile shows about 82,000 distinct CDR3 sequences, around four fifths of them singletons. Sequences were obtained from lung tumor tissue. The receptor's source is a woman in her fifties or sixties with non-small cell lung cancer. The J gene is TRBJ2-2, the V gene TRBV20-1; 10 positions agree with TRBD2. DNA of the CDR3: TGCAGTGCTAGGGAGAGCGGGAGGGACACCGGGGAGCTGTTTTTT. This encodes CSARESGRDTGELFF.